This T cell receptor beta chain comes out of a study of T-cell reconstitution after alpha-beta-depleted transplantation in children. The TCRbeta library was prepared with unique molecular identifiers. MiXCR, run by TCRdb on the PCR reads, gives a single entry per CDR3 protein. The data hold about 610,000 distinct CDR3 sequences, with 27% observed a single time. This clonotype was observed a handful of times. Its antigen is currently unknown. CDR1 is KGHSH and CDR2 is LQKENI in the germline V gene. The length of the CDR3 is 17 residues. The trim removed 5 bases at V and 7 bases at J, leaving 13 bases unmatched. Findings and limits, study-wide: About two months after transplant, alpha-beta T cells reportedly came from several hundred expanded graft clones. From newly produced T cells came most of the T-cell counts and diversity one year after transplant. High day-60 TCRbeta diversity in some patients came from surviving recipient T cells and thymic progenitors.

This sequence joins TRBV18 and TRBJ2-1; 11 nucleotides line up with TRBD1. The sample here was PBMCs, taken before TCRalphabeta/CD19-depleted stem cell transplant. This TCR was sampled from a boy younger than two with Wiskott-Aldrich syndrome, due to receive a stem cell transplant. CDR3 sequence: CASSRDRGRGIENEQFF. The DNA for the CDR3 is TGTGCCAGCTCAAGGGACAGGGGGAGAGGGATCGAAAATGAGCAGTTCTTC.